These 19 T cell receptor beta chains were all obtained from the same sample, sequenced in a study of blood T cells in healthy people across ages. Sample-barcoded 5' priming and a J-beta primer mix drove a second PCR of about 6 to 12 cycles. TCRdb re-derived calls from the 5' RACE reads in MiXCR, one entry per CDR3 protein. The sample lists 780,000 or so distinct CDR3 sequences, about 61% seen once, with roughly 26% in the top ten. Sequencing input: blood. These receptors originate from a man aged 40-49 years in good health.

The gene calls are TRBV25-1 and TRBJ2-6, with 7 nucleotides matching TRBD1. The CDR3 is 20 amino acids. Germline trimming cut 3 bases from V and 0 bases from J; bases unmatched to any gene: 14. In germline, CDR1 is MGHDK, CDR2 SYGVNS. The CDR3 protein is CASSDPNGTDLLSGANVLTF. CDR3 DNA sequence: TGTGCCAGCAGTGACCCCAACGGGACAGACTTGCTCTCTGGGGCCAACGTCCTGACTTTC.

Regarding this clonotype: This may be a read error, as it is one base from a much larger clone. J is TRBJ2-5 and V is TRBV7-9; D unclear. Trimming stripped 3 bases from V and 2 bases from J, with 4 bases between. This CDR3 is 12 amino acids long. Germline V CDR1 and CDR2: SEHNR, FQNEAQ (reference sequence). CDR3 nucleotides: TGTGCCAGCAGCTTTATGCAAGAGACCCAGTACTTC. It yields the protein CASSFMQETQYF.

The gene calls are TRBV11-3 and TRBJ2-3; D gene ambiguous. Germline V gene lookup returns CDR1 SGHNT and CDR2 YENEEA. The V gene lost 7 bases and the J gene lost 6 bases, with 20 bases spanning the gap. This CDR3 spans 15 amino acids. Here the CDR3 reads CASTLRMAGWDTQYF. In DNA, the CDR3 is TGTGCCAGCACCCTACGGATGGCAGGATGGGATACGCAGTATTTT.

The chain couples TRBV28 to TRBJ2-1; D is possibly TRBD1 or TRBD2 (5 bases each). CDR3 length: 15 residues. Trimming took 5 bases from V and 5 from J, leaving 16 bases between them. CDR1 is MDHEN and CDR2 is SYDVKM in the germline V gene. CDR3 in DNA: TGTGCCAGCAGTACGGGGCTCGTTTCTGACAATGAGCAGTTCTTC. It specifies CASSTGLVSDNEQFF.

J is TRBJ2-7 and V is TRBV9; no reliable D call. CDR3 length: 8 residues. Germline V gene sequence: CDR1 SGDLS, CDR2 YYNGEE. This CDR3 is CVGLEQYF. As DNA, the CDR3 is TGTGTCGGGCTCGAGCAGTACTTC.

This clonotype turned up a few times. The chain is built from TRBV7-2 and TRBJ2-7; 7 nucleotides match TRBD1. The CDR3 sequence is 16 residues long. The V gene end was trimmed by 4 bases and the J gene end by 0 bases; junction bases not matched to a gene: 9. Germline V gene data show CDR1 as SGHTA and CDR2 as FQGNSA. The CDR3 DNA is TGTGCCAGCAGCTCCCTCGGACAGGCCTACTCCTACGAGCAGTACTTC. Its protein is CASSSLGQAYSYEQYF.

The chain links TRBV20-1 to TRBJ2-1; D not resolved. The V and J ends lost 3 bases and 0 bases respectively, with 12 bases between them. The germline CDR1 and CDR2 sequences are DFQATT and SNEGSKA (reference sequence). The CDR3 is made up of 15 amino acids. CDR3 sequence: CSASPTSSSYNEQFF. As DNA, the CDR3 is TGCAGTGCTAGTCCGACCTCGAGCTCCTACAATGAGCAGTTCTTC.

The chain combines TRBV3-1 with TRBJ1-5; possible D gene TRBD1, 6 bases. Germline V gives CDR1 LGHDT, CDR2 YNNKEL (reference sequence). The length of the CDR3 is 14 residues. The V and J ends lost 3 bases and 7 bases respectively, with 13 bases between them. Here the CDR3 DNA reads TGTGCCAGCAGCCAGGGGGCGGGACGGCAGCCCCAGCATTTT. It yields the protein CASSQGAGRQPQHF. The whole variable domain, filled in from reference TRBV3-1 and TRBJ1-5, reads DTAVSQTPKYLVTQMGNDKSIKCEQNLGHDTMYWYKQDSKKFLKIMFSYNNKELIINETVPNRFSPKSPDKAHLNLHINSLELGDSAVYFCASSQGAGRQPQHFGDGTRLSIL.

The chain carries TRBV20-1 and TRBJ2-4; D might be TRBD1 (5 bases). The J call may be incorrect, as the DNA end agrees better with TRBJ2-7. The CDR3 contains 13 residues. Germline lookup yields CDR1 DFQATT and CDR2 SNEGSKA (reference sequence). The chain's CDR3 is CSATSQGIYEQYF. The CDR3 region has the DNA TGCAGTGCTACCTCCCAGGGCATCTACGAGCAGTACTTC.

The chain joins TRBV6-5 to TRBJ2-1, with TRBD2 matching over 13 bases. The CDR3 is made up of 16 amino acids. Germline V lookup: CDR1 MNHEY, CDR2 SVGAGI. V dropped 7 bases and J dropped 6; count of bases not matched to a gene: 9. CDR3 DNA: TGTGCCAGCACCGAACCGGGACTAGCGGGACCCAATGAGCAGTTCTTC. Protein sequence: CASTEPGLAGPNEQFF.

The chain carries TRBV27 and TRBJ1-1, with a tentative D call TRBD1 (5 bases). Trimming took 5 bases from V and 4 from J, leaving 17 bases between them. Germline values: CDR1 MNHEY, CDR2 SMNVEV (reference sequence). There are 15 residues in the CDR3. The CDR3 sequence: CASSLTVTGITEAFF. CDR3 DNA sequence: TGTGCCAGCAGTCTCACCGTAACAGGAATCACTGAAGCTTTCTTT.

The CDR3 spells CASSESPQFF. CDR3 coding DNA: TGTGCCAGCAGTGAATCCCCCCAGTTCTTC. The chain is built from TRBV2 and TRBJ2-1; D is unclear. CDR3 size: 10 residues. Deletions cut 2 bases from V and 13 bases from J, with 6 bases between. Per the germline V gene, CDR1 is SNHLY and CDR2 is FYNNEI.

This chain connects TRBV4-3 to TRBJ2-7; a possible D gene is TRBD1 (5 bases). The CDR3 runs 15 residues. With 4 bases removed from V and 1 base from J, the gap between germline ends came to 14 bases. CDR1 is LGHNA, CDR2 YSLEER, per germline. The CDR3 DNA reads as TGCGCCAGCAGCCGTGCTGACAGCGTTTCCTACGAGCAGTACTTC. Translated, it gives CASSRADSVSYEQYF.

Only a few counts were recorded for this clonotype. V is TRBV9 and J is TRBJ2-7; weak D call: TRBD2 (7 bases). This CDR3 spans 15 amino acids. V shed 4 bases and J shed 3 bases, with 17 bases lying between them. Germline CDR1 SGDLS, CDR2 YYNGEE. CDR3 in DNA: TGTGCCAGCAGCACCGGGGGGCAGGTGAGCTACGAGCAGTACTTC. Translation: CASSTGGQVSYEQYF.

The chain couples TRBV2 to TRBJ2-3, with 10 bases aligning to TRBD2. V lost 5 bases, J lost 14 bases, and 7 bases stayed unmatched. The CDR3 has 12 residues. Per germline, CDR1 SNHLY and CDR2 FYNNEI. The CDR3 DNA reads as TGTGCCAGCAGTCAATTTGAGCGGGAGGGGTATTTT. It specifies CASSQFEREGYF.

The chain is built from TRBV6-2 or TRBV6-3 and TRBJ2-7; D remains unclear. This CDR3 is 14 amino acids long. Germline values: CDR1 MNHEY, CDR2 SVGEGT. V was cut by 6 bases and J by 3 bases, with 15 bases left in between. As DNA, the CDR3 is TGTGCCAGCAGCTACACCGGGCCCCTCTACGAGCAGTACTTC. Protein sequence: CASSYTGPLYEQYF.

V gene TRBV7-2 combines with J gene TRBJ2-4; the D gene could be TRBD1 or TRBD2 (5 bases each). Trimming pared 1 base from V and 2 bases from J, leaving 9 bases between. Looked up from germline, CDR1 is SGHTA and CDR2 is FQGNSA. This CDR3 region has 15 residues. The DNA of the CDR3 is TGTGCCAGCAGCTTAGTTGGGACGTCCAAAAACATTCAGTACTTC. This encodes CASSLVGTSKNIQYF.

The chain carries TRBV10-2 and TRBJ2-7; perhaps TRBD2 as D (5 bases). This CDR3 is 18 amino acids long. The V end lost 2 bases, the J end lost 5 bases, and 25 bases lay between the germline ends. In germline, CDR1 is WSHSY, CDR2 SAAADI. CDR3 nucleotides: TGCGCCAGCAGTGAGCCGACCCCTGCGGAGGCCCTAGAAGACGAGCAGTACTTC. Translating gives CASSEPTPAEALEDEQYF.

This rearrangement joins TRBV7-3 to TRBJ2-2; the D is unclear. CDR3 length: 13 residues. V dropped 1 base and J dropped 6 bases, with 6 bases sitting between them. CDR1 and CDR2 (germline): SGHTA, FQGTGA. CDR3 residues: CASSLKRPGELFF. CDR3 nucleotide sequence: TGTGCCAGCAGCTTAAAAAGGCCCGGGGAGCTGTTTTTT.